This entry is about one TCR beta chain. Its antigen remains unidentified. As to time point: patch test 2, 6 weeks after DPC sensitization. Treatment indicated: therapeutic diphenylcyclopropenone sensitization with weekly scalp DPC. Staff drew blood before applying each patch test. TCRdb processed the RACE reads anew with MiXCR; each CDR3 protein has one entry. The repertoire includes about 380,000 distinct CDR3 sequences, more than 5% of them detected once, and under 7% sits in the top ten. This specimen belongs to a study of human T cells and chemical hapten exposure. Broader study findings: The donor cohort had alopecia, so its immune response may not match that of healthy people. Following DPC sensitization, TCRs present above 1 in 1000 frequency showed no change.

The V end lost 4 bases, the J end lost 0 bases, and 18 bases lay between the germline ends. Germline CDR1 is DFQATT and CDR2 is SNEGSKA (reference sequence). This CDR3 region has 16 residues. Specimen: whole blood, collected in connection with sensitization to the hapten diphenylcyclopropenone (DPC). The source of this sequence is a woman aged 18-35 years with alopecia areata. Some clones in this sample may be carry-over from other donors' samples. This chain links TRBV20-1 with TRBJ1-1, with D tentatively TRBD1 (5 bases). DNA for the CDR3: TGCAGTGCTAAGAAGGGGCTTCTTAATATGAACACTGAAGCTTTCTTT. Encoded protein: CSAKKGLLNMNTEAFF.